Below, one T cell receptor beta chain is given with its context. The data belong to a study of control samples from healthy donors and cancer patients. CDR1 is MDHEN, CDR2 SYDVKM, per germline. CDR3 length equals 12 residues. V was clipped by 6 bases and J by 4 bases, with 7 bases between them. Sequencing was performed with immunoSEQ multiplex PCR; in TCRdb, only in-frame clones are kept and a portion is missing. The data contain 80,000 or so clones, 94% of them seen just once; the ten biggest clones take up under 7.5%. This TCR derives from a woman aged 35 to 49 in good health. Specimen: blood. V gene TRBV28 combines with J gene TRBJ1-3; a possible D gene is TRBD1 (6 bases). The CDR3 protein is CASSRGGNTIYF. The DNA for the CDR3 is TGTGCCAGCAGCAGGGGCGGAAACACCATATATTTT.